The clone carrying this TCR beta chain was detected ten times or more. Its antigen is unknown. This sample is part of a study of T-cell reconstitution after alpha-beta-depleted transplantation in children. Overall study findings and caveats: In some patients, recipient T cells and intrathymic progenitors surviving conditioning explained high day-60 diversity. Reported findings indicate that, about two months after transplant, alpha-beta T cells came from several hundred expanded clones, which were derived from non-depleted graft cells.

Unique molecular identifiers were used to barcode this TCRbeta library. TCRdb recomputed calls from the PCR reads with MiXCR, one row per CDR3 protein. The sample carries some 450,000 distinct CDR3 sequences, roughly 43% recorded once. This CDR3 is built from 14 residues. Trimming took 4 bases from V and 0 from J, leaving 8 bases between them. From germline, CDR1 is SGHDT and CDR2 YYEEEE. This sequence joins TRBV5-6 and TRBJ2-1, with D possibly being TRBD2 (5 bases). Here the sequenced sample was PBMCs, taken before TCRalphabeta/CD19-depleted stem cell transplant. The clonotype comes from a girl aged 2-15 years with aplastic anemia, due to receive a stem cell transplant. CDR3 amino acids: CASSRRSSYNEQFF. CDR3 DNA sequence: TGTGCCAGCAGCAGGAGGAGCTCCTACAATGAGCAGTTCTTC. Complete variable domain (other parts from reference TRBV5-6 and TRBJ2-1): DAGVTQSPTHLIKTRGQQVTLRCSPKSGHDTVSWYQQALGQGPQFIFQYYEEEERQRGNFPDRFSGHQFPNYSSELNVNALLLGDSALYLCASSRRSSYNEQFFGPGTRLTVL.